Listed below are T cell receptor beta chains from one sample, sequenced in a study of T cell changes during pregnancy in multiple sclerosis. Profiled with immunoSEQ multiplex PCR; TCRdb holds only in-frame clones, not every one. Seen here are 58,000 or so clones, over 90% observed once, and the top ten hold roughly 0.47%. The sequencing used CD4+ T cells from peripheral blood mononuclear cells, collected in the third trimester of pregnancy. These receptors originate from a female donor with multiple sclerosis, enrolled in a pregnancy study. Each CDR3 is given with its conserved first and last residue. Fields, in order: CDR3 length, V gene, CDR3 protein.

>14|TRBV7-2
CASSWGQRNYGYTF
>14|TRBV11-2
CASSPLGTYQPQHF
>13|TRBV6-1
CASSDRAPSPLHF
>14|TRBV6-5
CASSSYSGANVLTF
>12|TRBV29-1
CSAEYWNTEAFF
>13|TRBV19
CASSRGGNYGYTF
>14|TRBV18
CASSPLQGSSEAFF
>13|TRBV6-5
CASNPRQGPEAFF
>15|TRBV7-8
CASSLATGSYNEQFF
>13|TRBV19
CASSKDPRVEAFF
>13|TRBV19
CASSDSRGAEQYF
>16|TRBV9
CASSEKGDVSNYGYTF
>13|TRBV18
CASSGDRGYEQYF
>12|TRBV18
CASSGGNTEAFF
>15|TRBV2
CASSEAIISGNTIYF
>18|TRBV7-9
CASSRGGVGGYPGYEQYF
>15|TRBV5-1
CASSPLAGGTDTQYF
>18|TRBV10-3
CAISESRGGQGSPNEQFF
>13|TRBV5-6
CASSLQGHTEAFF
>14|TRBV9
CASSVGHADQPQHF
>15|TRBV30
CAWSVGSFSGEIQYF
>16|TRBV7-2
CASSTYRGEGANGYTF
>12|TRBV2
CASSGGGNEQFF
>15|TRBV6-1
CASSETRPYNSPLHF
>13|TRBV11-2
CASSSERTEKLFF
>13|TRBV5-1
CASSLSGDQPQHF
>14|TRBV9
CASGPSPSTDTQYF
>15|TRBV11-2
CASSPSGVSTDTQYF
>14|TRBV7-2
CASSWTSGAGELFF
>14|TRBV4-1
CASSQGTAGGPQHF
>12|TRBV29-1
CSVGGQGYGYTF
>16|TRBV30
CAWDKGVRGETGELFF
>14|TRBV18
CASSPRTATDTQYF
>17|TRBV9
CASSVATVGPSTGELFF
>13|TRBV30
CAWSVRRGDTQYF